The 28 T cell receptor beta chains below were found in one sample sequenced in a study of a mutant IDH1 vaccine in newly diagnosed glioma. Produced via immunoSEQ multiplex PCR; TCRdb's table is partial and in-frame only. The repertoire holds over 50,000 clones, around three quarters seen once, with about 4.9% in the top ten. This sample's time point: week 47, end of study. Each dose delivered 300 ug of mutant IDH1 20-mer peptide subcutaneously with imiquimod. For these receptors, no antigen is known. This specimen was PBMCs, taken from a glioma patient whose treatment included an IDH1 peptide vaccine. These receptors were taken from a middle-aged woman with glioma. Some clones in this sample may be carry-over from other donors' samples.

The V gene is TRBV9, the J gene TRBJ2-2; no reliable D call. The CDR3 runs to 13 residues. Trimming took 2 bases from V and 4 from J, leaving 6 bases between them. Per germline, CDR1 SGDLS and CDR2 YYNGEE. The CDR3 loop is CASSVAGTGELFF. In DNA form, the CDR3 reads TGTGCCAGCAGCGTGGCCGGCACCGGGGAGCTGTTTTTT.

The rearrangement links TRBV29-1 to TRBJ1-1; TRBD1 is a possible D gene (5 bases). CDR1 SQVTM and CDR2 ANQGSEA come from the germline V gene. Trimming cost V 4 bases and J 10 bases, with 22 bases left between them. This CDR3 contains 14 residues. DNA for the CDR3: TGCAGCGTTGGGCTCGGGGTGAGGGCCGGGGGAGCTTTCTTT. Its protein is CSVGLGVRAGGAFF.

The rearrangement uses TRBV11-2 and TRBJ2-3; D might be TRBD2 (5 bases). V lost 1 base and J lost 6, with 5 bases in between. Germline CDR1 is SGHAT and CDR2 is FQNNGV. The CDR3 runs 12 residues. CDR3 loop: CASSLGRDTQYF. The CDR3, as DNA: TGTGCCAGCAGCTTAGGGAGGGATACGCAGTATTTT.

This chain joins TRBV30 and TRBJ1-1, with TRBD1 matching 8 bases. This CDR3 is 14 amino acids long. The germline V gene has CDR1 GTSNPN and CDR2 SVGIG (reference sequence). V was clipped by 1 base and J by 5 bases; unmatched bases: 6. The DNA of the CDR3 is TGTGCCTGGAGTGAGGACAGGGAGGGGACTGAAGCTTTCTTT. Translated: CAWSEDREGTEAFF. The whole variable domain, remainder taken from reference TRBV30 and TRBJ1-1, is SQTIHQWPATLVQPVGSPLSLECTVEGTSNPNLYWYRQAAGRGLQLLFYSVGIGQISSEVPQNLSASRPQDRQFILSSKKLLLSDSGFYLCAWSEDREGTEAFFGQGTRLTVV.

This rearrangement joins TRBV5-4 to TRBJ2-5; a weak D match, TRBD2 (6 bases). CDR3 size: 15 residues. Trimming removed 4 bases at V and 5 bases at J, with 18 bases between. Germline values: CDR1 SGHNT, CDR2 YYREEE (reference sequence). The CDR3 DNA reads TGTGCCAGCAGCCCTGGCGGTAGCGGTGGGGAGACCCAGTACTTC. Translated: CASSPGGSGGETQYF.

The gene calls are TRBV6-1 and TRBJ2-7, with D possibly called TRBD1 or TRBD2 (5 bases each). With 5 bases removed from V and 11 bases from J, the gap between germline ends came to 13 bases. This CDR3 is built from 11 residues. Germline V gene lookup returns CDR1 MNHNS and CDR2 SASEGT. The CDR3 here is CASSLGTGKYF. The CDR3 DNA reads TGTGCCAGCAGTCTAGGGACGGGGAAGTACTTC.

The chain uses TRBV21-1 and TRBJ1-2; TRBD1 reflects the table's D call only, with no check against the DNA. TRBV21-1 represents a pseudogene. The CDR3 length is 12 residues. The CDR3 DNA is TGTGCCAGAGACAGGGTCGGCTATGGCTACACCTTC. Translation gives CARDRVGYGYTF.

The chain combines TRBV25-1 with TRBJ1-6; TRBD1 matches 7 bases. J lost 8 bases, V lost 7 bases, and 8 bases had no gene match. Per the germline V gene, CDR1 is MGHDK and CDR2 is SYGVNS. CDR3 length equals 14 residues. CDR3 coding DNA: TGTGCCAGCACCCCCCCGGGACAGTATTCACCCCTCCACTTT. Its protein is CASTPPGQYSPLHF.

This chain connects TRBV7-3 to TRBJ2-5, with D perhaps given as TRBD1 or TRBD2 (5 bases each). The CDR3 runs 14 residues. Per the germline V gene, CDR1 is SGHTA and CDR2 is FQGTGA. The V and J ends lost 0 bases and 1 base respectively, with 6 bases between them. The CDR3 loop is CASSLTGTQETQYF. The CDR3 coding sequence is TGTGCCAGCAGCTTAACTGGGACCCAAGAGACCCAGTACTTC. Using reference TRBV7-3 and TRBJ2-5 for the parts outside the CDR3, the full variable domain is GAGVSQTPSNKVTEKGKYVELRCDPISGHTALYWYRQSLGQGPEFLIYFQGTGAADDSGLPNDRFFAVRPEGSVSTLKIQRTERGDSAVYLCASSLTGTQETQYFGPGTRLLVL.

The rearrangement links TRBV7-9 to TRBJ2-1; possible D gene TRBD2, 6 bases. Germline V lookup: CDR1 SEHNR, CDR2 FQNEAQ (reference sequence). The CDR3 is 13 residues long. Trimming took off 8 bases at V and 5 bases at J, with 13 bases between the two ends. CDR3 residues: CASGGTENNEQFF. CDR3 DNA: TGTGCCAGCGGCGGGACGGAAAACAATGAGCAGTTCTTC. Drawing the rest from reference TRBV7-9 and TRBJ2-1, the complete variable domain is DTGVSQNPRHKITKRGQNVTFRCDPISEHNRLYWYRQTLGQGPEFLTYFQNEAQLEKSRLLSDRFSAERPKGSFSTLEIQRTEQGDSAMYLCASGGTENNEQFFGPGTRLTVL.

The chain has TRBV6-4 and TRBJ2-3, with D tentatively TRBD1 or TRBD2 (6 bases each). Germline V gives CDR1 MRHNA, CDR2 SNTAGT. V was trimmed by 6 bases and J by 1 base, leaving 8 bases between them. The CDR3 loop spans 13 amino acids. CDR3 DNA sequence: TGTGCCAGCAGGAGGGGGGGCACAGATACGCAGTATTTT. Translated, it gives CASRRGGTDTQYF.

The CDR3 nucleotides are TGTGCCAGCAGTGGGTCAAGGGGTTCGGTAACCGGGGAGCTGTTTTTT. It translates to CASSGSRGSVTGELFF. This chain connects TRBV25-1 to TRBJ2-2, with a tentative D call TRBD1 (5 bases). CDR1 is MGHDK and CDR2 is SYGVNS in the germline V gene. The V and J ends lost 4 bases and 5 bases respectively, with 17 bases between them. The CDR3 spans 16 residues.

The sample holds a few counts of this clone. The chain uses TRBV4-1 and TRBJ1-1, with D unresolved. V dropped 0 bases and J dropped 6 bases, with 14 bases sitting between them. This CDR3 contains 15 residues. The germline V gene has CDR1 MGHRA and CDR2 YSYEKL. The chain's CDR3 is CASSQDRGRAAEAFF. The CDR3 coding sequence is TGCGCCAGCAGCCAAGATCGGGGAAGGGCTGCTGAAGCTTTCTTT.

The gene calls are TRBV7-9 and TRBJ1-5, with unresolved D. This CDR3 contains 15 residues. From germline, CDR1 is SEHNR and CDR2 FQNEAQ (reference sequence). V was cut by 2 bases and J by 2 bases, with 10 bases left in between. CDR3 nucleotide sequence: TGTGCCAGCAGCTTAAGGATGCAGGGCAATCAGCCCCAGCATTTT. Translated, it gives CASSLRMQGNQPQHF.

The chain carries TRBV6-6 and TRBJ1-5, with D perhaps TRBD1 (6 bases). Between the trimmed V and J ends, which lost 2 bases and 2 bases, there was a span of 13 bases. CDR1 and CDR2 (germline): MNHNY, SVGAGI (reference sequence). CDR3 length: 16 residues. CDR3 nucleotide sequence: TGTGCCAGCAGTTACCCCAGGGGCGGGGGCAATCAGCCCCAGCATTTT. Its protein is CASSYPRGGGNQPQHF.

V and J are TRBV7-2 and TRBJ2-7; tentative D call: TRBD2 (6 bases). The V end was cut by 5 bases, the J end by 0 bases, with 17 bases between. The CDR3 consists of 16 residues. CDR1 and CDR2 from the germline V gene are SGHTA and FQGNSA. The CDR3 DNA sequence: TGTGCCAGCAGCCGGAGGGCGGGCAGTATCTCCTACGAGCAGTACTTC. Protein: CASSRRAGSISYEQYF.

The gene calls are TRBV10-3 and TRBJ1-5, with 8 bases lining up with TRBD1. CDR1 is ENHRY, CDR2 SYGVKD, per germline. The CDR3 length is 16 residues. The V segment lost 11 bases and the J segment 1 base; nucleotides outside the gene matches: 13. The CDR3 here is CASRPDRAFSNQPQHF. CDR3 nucleotides: TGTGCCTCCAGACCGGACAGGGCCTTCAGCAATCAGCCCCAGCATTTT.

The chain employs TRBV13 and TRBJ2-7; D uncertain. Germline V gene lookup returns CDR1 PRHDT and CDR2 FYEKMQ (reference sequence). The germline V and J ends were trimmed by 2 bases and 4 bases, with 12 bases remaining between them. The CDR3 is made up of 14 amino acids. The CDR3 region is CASSLSSRHYEQYF. The CDR3 DNA is TGTGCCAGCAGCTTAAGTTCACGCCATTACGAGCAGTACTTC.

The J gene is TRBJ2-7, the V gene TRBV7-2; 7 positions match TRBD1. V lost 6 bases and J lost 2; bases outside the gene matches: 7. The V gene's germline CDR1 is SGHTA and CDR2 FQGNSA. CDR3 length equals 14 residues. CDR3: CASRLWDSTYEQYF. CDR3 DNA: TGTGCCAGCAGGTTGTGGGACAGCACCTACGAGCAGTACTTC.

The chain carries TRBV11-2 and TRBJ1-5, with unresolved D. Per germline, CDR1 SGHAT and CDR2 FQNNGV. V gave up 3 bases and J gave up 3 bases, with 9 bases separating them. CDR3 length equals 14 residues. DNA for the CDR3: TGTGCCAGCAGCTTTTCGGGATCCAATCAGCCCCAGCATTTT. Its protein product is CASSFSGSNQPQHF.

V gene TRBV4-1 combines with J gene TRBJ1-1; D is unclear. Germline-derived CDR1 and CDR2 are MGHRA and YSYEKL. This CDR3 contains 15 residues. With 5 bases removed from V and 0 bases from J, the gap between germline ends came to 13 bases. CDR3 residues: CASSSISDMNTEAFF. CDR3 coding DNA: TGCGCCAGCAGCTCAATATCAGACATGAACACTGAAGCTTTCTTT.

This clone has just one count. V and J are TRBV6-6 and TRBJ1-2; D may be TRBD1 (6 bases). Germline loops: CDR1 MNHNY, CDR2 SVGAGI (reference sequence). CDR3 size: 15 residues. V gave up 6 bases and J gave up 4 bases, with 18 bases separating them. The CDR3, as DNA: TGTGCCAGCAGCCGCCCAGCCGACAGGTCCTATGGCTACACCTTC. This gives the protein CASSRPADRSYGYTF.

This chain joins TRBV6-1 and TRBJ1-1; perhaps TRBD1 as D (6 bases). V lost 6 bases and J lost 0, with 11 bases in between. The germline gives CDR1 MNHNS, CDR2 SASEGT. This CDR3 has 14 residues. The CDR3 here is CASRTPGVNTEAFF. CDR3 coding DNA: TGTGCCAGCAGGACCCCAGGGGTGAACACTGAAGCTTTCTTT.

The chain links TRBV5-1 to TRBJ1-3, with 7 bases that match TRBD1. In germline, CDR1 is SGHRS, CDR2 YFSETQ. The CDR3 runs to 14 residues. V shed 3 bases and J 3 bases; nucleotides not matched to a gene: 3. The DNA of the CDR3 is TGCGCCAGCAGCTCGACAGGGAATGGAAACACCATATATTTT. The encoded protein is CASSSTGNGNTIYF.

The J gene is TRBJ2-3, the V gene TRBV29-1, with TRBD1 identical over 11 bases. The CDR3 has 17 amino acids. Trimming at V came to 6 bases and at J to 1 base, leaving 12 bases not matched to a gene. Germline V CDR1 and CDR2: SQVTM, ANQGSEA. This CDR3 is CSVLRDRGMMGTDTQYF. The CDR3, as DNA: TGCAGCGTGCTAAGGGACAGGGGGATGATGGGCACAGATACGCAGTATTTT.

This clone was observed once. The genes are TRBV20-1 and TRBJ2-5; no firm D call. Trimming cost V 0 bases and J 5 bases, with 1 base left between them. The CDR3 contains 10 residues. From germline, CDR1 is DFQATT and CDR2 SNEGSKA (reference sequence). CDR3 sequence reads: CSARDETQYF. For the CDR3, the DNA is TGCAGTGCTAGAGATGAGACCCAGTACTTC.

J is TRBJ1-5 and V is TRBV10-3; the D is unclear. Per germline, CDR1 ENHRY and CDR2 SYGVKD. This CDR3 comprises 15 residues. V lost 0 bases, J lost 5 bases, and 11 bases lay in between. The CDR3 here is CAISESTAEHQPQHF. CDR3 DNA sequence: TGTGCCATCAGTGAGTCGACGGCAGAGCATCAGCCCCAGCATTTT.

The genes are TRBV30 and TRBJ2-3; no reliable D call. The CDR3 sequence is 12 residues long. Germline CDR1 is GTSNPN and CDR2 is SVGIG (reference sequence). The ends were cut back, 2 bases at V and 5 bases at J, with 8 bases in the middle. CDR3 bases: TGTGCCTGGAGTCCACCGGGAGATACGCAGTATTTT. The encoded protein is CAWSPPGDTQYF. Filled out from reference TRBV30 and TRBJ2-3, the complete variable domain reads SQTIHQWPATLVQPVGSPLSLECTVEGTSNPNLYWYRQAAGRGLQLLFYSVGIGQISSEVPQNLSASRPQDRQFILSSKKLLLSDSGFYLCAWSPPGDTQYFGPGTRLTVL.